The present entry profiles one T cell receptor (beta chain) with its context. Antigen: not known. This sample stems from a study of vaccination effects on CD4 cells after COVID-19. Study-level information: Either the mRNA-1273 or the BNT162b2 vaccine was given to participants as two doses. The study, taken as a whole, reports: Infection- and vaccine-induced clones contracted markedly late after vaccination. Convalescent patients' post-vaccine spike repertoire was mostly distinct vaccine-induced clones.

The CDR3 covers 16 residues. Germline loops: CDR1 SGHRS, CDR2 YFSETQ. V gave up 0 bases and J gave up 1 base, with 13 bases separating them. TCRdb keeps only in-frame clones here, not all; method: immunoSEQ multiplex PCR. Among more than 20,000 clones listed, approximately 80% were seen once. Viral peptide pool expansion of antigen-specific CD4+ T cells preceded sequencing in the ViraFEST assay. Following 10 days of culture, CD4+ T cells were isolated. Infection with SARS-CoV-2 occurred in the person between March and December 2020, and PCR confirmed it. Cultures received IL-2 medium that replaced half the medium on days 3 and 7.

This clonotype was sampled from a human donor who had a prior SARS-CoV-2 infection. The specimen comprised CD4+ T cells from PBMCs cultured with HCoV-NL63 spike peptides, sampled before COVID-19 vaccination. The V gene is TRBV5-1, the J gene TRBJ1-2, with D possibly matching TRBD1 (6 bases). CDR3 sequence: CASSLVGGDSNYGYTF. The CDR3 nucleotides read TGCGCCAGCAGCTTGGTGGGGGGCGACAGTAACTATGGCTACACCTTC.